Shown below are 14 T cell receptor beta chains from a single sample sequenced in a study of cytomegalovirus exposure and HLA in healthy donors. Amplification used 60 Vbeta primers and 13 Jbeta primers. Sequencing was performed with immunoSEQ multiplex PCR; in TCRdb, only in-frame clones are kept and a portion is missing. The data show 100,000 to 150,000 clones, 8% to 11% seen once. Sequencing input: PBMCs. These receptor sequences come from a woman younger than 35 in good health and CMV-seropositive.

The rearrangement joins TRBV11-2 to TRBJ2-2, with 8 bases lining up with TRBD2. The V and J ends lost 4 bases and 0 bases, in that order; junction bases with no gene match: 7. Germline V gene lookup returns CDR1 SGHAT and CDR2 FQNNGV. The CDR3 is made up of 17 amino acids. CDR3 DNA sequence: TGTGCCAGCAGCTCCGGGAGGGGCGGAGCGAACACCGGGGAGCTGTTTTTT. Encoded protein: CASSSGRGGANTGELFF.

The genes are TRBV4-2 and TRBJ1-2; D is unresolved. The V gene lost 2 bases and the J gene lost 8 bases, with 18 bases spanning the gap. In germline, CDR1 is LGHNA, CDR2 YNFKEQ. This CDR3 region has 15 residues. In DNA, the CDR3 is TGTGCCAGCAGCCAATTCGAAGCGGGTAGTGGAGGCTACACCTTC. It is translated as CASSQFEAGSGGYTF.

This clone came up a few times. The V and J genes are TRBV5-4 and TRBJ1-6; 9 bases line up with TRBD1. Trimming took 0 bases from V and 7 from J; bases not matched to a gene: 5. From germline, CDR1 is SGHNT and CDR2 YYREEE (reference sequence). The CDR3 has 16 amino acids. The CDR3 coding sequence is TGTGCCAGCAGCTTGGCCGGGACAGGGCGAAATTCACCCCTCCACTTT. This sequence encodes CASSLAGTGRNSPLHF.

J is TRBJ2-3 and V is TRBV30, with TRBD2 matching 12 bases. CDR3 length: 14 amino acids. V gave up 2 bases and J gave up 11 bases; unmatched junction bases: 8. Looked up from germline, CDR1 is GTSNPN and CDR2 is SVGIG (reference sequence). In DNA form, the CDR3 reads TGTGCCTGGAGTCCTAGCGGGAGGGCCCGCGGGCAGTATTTT. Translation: CAWSPSGRARGQYF. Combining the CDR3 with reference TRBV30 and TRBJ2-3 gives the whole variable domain SQTIHQWPATLVQPVGSPLSLECTVEGTSNPNLYWYRQAAGRGLQLLFYSVGIGQISSEVPQNLSASRPQDRQFILSSKKLLLSDSGFYLCAWSPSGRARGQYFGPGTRLTVL.

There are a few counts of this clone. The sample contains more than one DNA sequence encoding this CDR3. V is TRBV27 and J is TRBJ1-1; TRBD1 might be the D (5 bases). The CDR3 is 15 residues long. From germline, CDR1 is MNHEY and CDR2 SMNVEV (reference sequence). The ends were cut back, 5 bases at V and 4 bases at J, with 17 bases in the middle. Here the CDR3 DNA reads TGTGCCAGCAGTCCGGGCCTCCGGGGGGGCACTGAAGCTTTCTTT. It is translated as CASSPGLRGGTEAFF.

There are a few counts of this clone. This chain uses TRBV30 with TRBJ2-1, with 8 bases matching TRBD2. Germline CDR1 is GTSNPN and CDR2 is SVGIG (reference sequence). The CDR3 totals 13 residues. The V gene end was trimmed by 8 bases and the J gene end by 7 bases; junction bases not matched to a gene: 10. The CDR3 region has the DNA TGTGCCACCGGGTCGGGAGGGCGTAATGAGCAGTTCTTC. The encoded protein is CATGSGGRNEQFF.

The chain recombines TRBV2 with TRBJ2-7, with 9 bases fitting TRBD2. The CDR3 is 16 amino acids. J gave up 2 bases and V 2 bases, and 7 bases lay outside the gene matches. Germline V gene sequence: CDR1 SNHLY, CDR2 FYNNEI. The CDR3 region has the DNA TGTGCCAGCAGTGAAAATAGCGGGAGCTCGGCCTACGAGCAGTACTTC. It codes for CASSENSGSSAYEQYF. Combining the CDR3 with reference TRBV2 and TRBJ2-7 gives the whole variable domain EPEVTQTPSHQVTQMGQEVILRCVPISNHLYFYWYRQILGQKVEFLVSFYNNEISEKSEIFDDQFSVERPDGSNFTLKIRSTKLEDSAMYFCASSENSGSSAYEQYFGPGTRLTVT.

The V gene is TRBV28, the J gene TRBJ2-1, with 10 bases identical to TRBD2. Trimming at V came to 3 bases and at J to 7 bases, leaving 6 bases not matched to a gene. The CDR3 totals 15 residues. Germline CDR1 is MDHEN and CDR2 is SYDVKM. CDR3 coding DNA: TGTGCCAGCAGTTTTCCTAGCGGGAGTTGGAATGAGCAGTTCTTC. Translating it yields CASSFPSGSWNEQFF.

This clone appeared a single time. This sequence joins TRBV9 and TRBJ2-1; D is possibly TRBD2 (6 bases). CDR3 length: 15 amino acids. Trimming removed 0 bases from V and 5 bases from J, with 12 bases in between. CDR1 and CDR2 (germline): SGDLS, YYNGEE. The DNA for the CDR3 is TGTGCCAGCAGCGTAGGCACTAGCAACGACAATGAGCAGTTCTTC. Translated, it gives CASSVGTSNDNEQFF.

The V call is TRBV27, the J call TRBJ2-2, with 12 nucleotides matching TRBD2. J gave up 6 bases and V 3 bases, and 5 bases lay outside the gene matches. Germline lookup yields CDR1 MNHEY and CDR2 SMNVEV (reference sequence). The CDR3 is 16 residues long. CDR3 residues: CASSFWTSGMPGELFF. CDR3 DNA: TGTGCCAGCAGTTTTTGGACTAGCGGGATGCCCGGGGAGCTGTTTTTT.

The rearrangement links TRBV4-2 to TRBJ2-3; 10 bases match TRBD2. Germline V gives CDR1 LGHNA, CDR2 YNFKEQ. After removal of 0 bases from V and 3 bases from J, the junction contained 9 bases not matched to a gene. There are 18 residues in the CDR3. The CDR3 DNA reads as TGTGCCAGCAGCCAAGATAGGACGGGACTAGCGTTGACAGATACGCAGTATTTT. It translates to CASSQDRTGLALTDTQYF.

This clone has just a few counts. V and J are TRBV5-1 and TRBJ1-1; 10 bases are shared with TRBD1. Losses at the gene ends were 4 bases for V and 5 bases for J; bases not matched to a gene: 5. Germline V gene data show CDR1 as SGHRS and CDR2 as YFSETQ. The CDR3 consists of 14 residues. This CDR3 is CASSGTGVGTEAFF. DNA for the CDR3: TGCGCCAGCAGCGGGACAGGGGTGGGTACTGAAGCTTTCTTT.

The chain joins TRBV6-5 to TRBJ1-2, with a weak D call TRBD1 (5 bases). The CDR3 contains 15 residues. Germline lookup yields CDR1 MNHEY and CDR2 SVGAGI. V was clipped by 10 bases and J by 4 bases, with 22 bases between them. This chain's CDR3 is CATHPWGGKSYGYTF. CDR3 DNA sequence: TGTGCCACCCACCCCTGGGGGGGAAAAAGCTATGGCTACACCTTC.

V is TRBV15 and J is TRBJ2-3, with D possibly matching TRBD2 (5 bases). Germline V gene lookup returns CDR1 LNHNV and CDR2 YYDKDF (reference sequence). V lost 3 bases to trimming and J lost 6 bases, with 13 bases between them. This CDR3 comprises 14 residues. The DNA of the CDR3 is TGTGCCACCAGCAGGATGGGAGTCGGGGATACGCAGTATTTT. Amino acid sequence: CATSRMGVGDTQYF.